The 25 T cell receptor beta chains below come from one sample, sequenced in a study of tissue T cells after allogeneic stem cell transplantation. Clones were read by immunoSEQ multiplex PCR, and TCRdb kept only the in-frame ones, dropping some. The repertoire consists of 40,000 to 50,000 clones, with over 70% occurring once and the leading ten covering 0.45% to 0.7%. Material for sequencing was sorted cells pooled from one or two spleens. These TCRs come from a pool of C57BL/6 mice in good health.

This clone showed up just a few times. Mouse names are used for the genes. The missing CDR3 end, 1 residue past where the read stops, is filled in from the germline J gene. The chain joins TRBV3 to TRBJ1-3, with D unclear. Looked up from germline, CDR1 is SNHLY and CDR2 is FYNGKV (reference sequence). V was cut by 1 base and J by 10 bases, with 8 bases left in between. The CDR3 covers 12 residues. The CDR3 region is CASSLERETLYF. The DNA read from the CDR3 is TGTGCCAGCAGCTTAGAGAGGGAGACGCTCTAT.

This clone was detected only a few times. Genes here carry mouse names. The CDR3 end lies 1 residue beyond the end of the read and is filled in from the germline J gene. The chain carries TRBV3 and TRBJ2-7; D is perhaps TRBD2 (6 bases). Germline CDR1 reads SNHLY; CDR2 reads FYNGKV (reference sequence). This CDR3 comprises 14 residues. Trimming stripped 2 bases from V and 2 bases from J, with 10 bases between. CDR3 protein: CASSLSPGAYEQYF. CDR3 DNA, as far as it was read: TGTGCCAGCAGCTTAAGTCCTGGGGCCTATGAACAGTAC.

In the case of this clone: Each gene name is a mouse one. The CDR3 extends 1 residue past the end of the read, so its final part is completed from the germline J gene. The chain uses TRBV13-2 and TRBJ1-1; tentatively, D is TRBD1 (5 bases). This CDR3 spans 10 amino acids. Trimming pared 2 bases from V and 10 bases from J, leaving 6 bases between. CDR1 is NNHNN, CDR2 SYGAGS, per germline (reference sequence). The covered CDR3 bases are TGTGCCAGCGGTGAGGGGGGAGTCTTC. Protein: CASGEGGVF. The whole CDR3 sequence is CASGEGGVFF.

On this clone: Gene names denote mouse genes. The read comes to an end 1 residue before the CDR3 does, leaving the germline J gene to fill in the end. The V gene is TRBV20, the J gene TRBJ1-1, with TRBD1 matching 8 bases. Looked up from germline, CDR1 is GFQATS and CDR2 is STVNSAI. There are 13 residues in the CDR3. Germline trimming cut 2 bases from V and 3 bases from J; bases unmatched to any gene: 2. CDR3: CGARQGADTEVFF. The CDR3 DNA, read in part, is TGTGGTGCTAGGCAGGGGGCAGACACAGAAGTCTTC.

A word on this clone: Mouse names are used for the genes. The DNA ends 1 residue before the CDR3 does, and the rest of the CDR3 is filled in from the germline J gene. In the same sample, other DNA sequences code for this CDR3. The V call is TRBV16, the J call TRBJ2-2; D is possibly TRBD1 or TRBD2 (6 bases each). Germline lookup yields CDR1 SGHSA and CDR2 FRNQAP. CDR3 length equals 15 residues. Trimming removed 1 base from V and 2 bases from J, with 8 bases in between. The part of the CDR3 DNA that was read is TGTGCAAGCAGCTTAGGAGGGGGGAACACCGGGCAGCTCTAC. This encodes CASSLGGGNTGQLY. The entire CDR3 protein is CASSLGGGNTGQLYF.

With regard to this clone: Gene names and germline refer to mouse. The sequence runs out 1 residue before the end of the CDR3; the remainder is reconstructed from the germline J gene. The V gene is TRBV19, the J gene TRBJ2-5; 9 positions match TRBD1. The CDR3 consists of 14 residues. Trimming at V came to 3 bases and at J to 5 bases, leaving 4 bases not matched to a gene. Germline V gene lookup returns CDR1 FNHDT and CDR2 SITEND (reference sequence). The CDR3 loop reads CASSTDRGIDTQYF. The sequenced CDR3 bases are TGTGCCAGCAGTACCGACAGGGGGATAGACACCCAGTAC.

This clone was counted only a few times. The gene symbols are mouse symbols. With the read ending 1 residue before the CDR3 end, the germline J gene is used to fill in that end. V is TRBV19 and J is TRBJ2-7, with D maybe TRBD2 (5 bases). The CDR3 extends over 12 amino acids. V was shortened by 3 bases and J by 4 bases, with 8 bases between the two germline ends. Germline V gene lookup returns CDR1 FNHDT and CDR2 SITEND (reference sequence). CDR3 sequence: CASSTRTYEQYF. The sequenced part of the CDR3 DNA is TGTGCCAGCAGTACCCGGACTTATGAACAGTAC.

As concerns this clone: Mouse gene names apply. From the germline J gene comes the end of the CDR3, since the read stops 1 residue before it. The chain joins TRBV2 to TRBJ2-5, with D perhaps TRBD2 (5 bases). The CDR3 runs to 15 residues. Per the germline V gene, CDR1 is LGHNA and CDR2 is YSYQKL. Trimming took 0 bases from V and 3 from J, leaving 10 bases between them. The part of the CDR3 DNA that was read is TGTGCCAGCAGCCAAGATCTGGGCCGGCAAGACACCCAGTAC. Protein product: CASSQDLGRQDTQY. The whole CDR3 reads CASSQDLGRQDTQYF.

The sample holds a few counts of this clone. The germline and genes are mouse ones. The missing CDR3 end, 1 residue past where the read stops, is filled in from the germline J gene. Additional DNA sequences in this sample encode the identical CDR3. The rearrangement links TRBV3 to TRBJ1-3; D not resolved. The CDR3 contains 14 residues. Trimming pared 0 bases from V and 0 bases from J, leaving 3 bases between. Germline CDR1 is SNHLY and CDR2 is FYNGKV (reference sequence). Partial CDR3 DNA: TGTGCCAGCAGCTTAGCCGGTTCTGGAAATACGCTCTAT. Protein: CASSLAGSGNTLY. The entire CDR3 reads CASSLAGSGNTLYF.

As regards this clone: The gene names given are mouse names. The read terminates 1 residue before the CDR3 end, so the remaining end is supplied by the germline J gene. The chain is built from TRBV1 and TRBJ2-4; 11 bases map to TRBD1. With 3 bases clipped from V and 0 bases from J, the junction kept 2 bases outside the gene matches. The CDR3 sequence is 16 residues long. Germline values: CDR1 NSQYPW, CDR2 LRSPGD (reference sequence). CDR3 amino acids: CTCSAGTGGSQNTLYF. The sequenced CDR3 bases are TGCACCTGCAGTGCCGGGACAGGGGGTAGTCAAAACACCTTGTAC.

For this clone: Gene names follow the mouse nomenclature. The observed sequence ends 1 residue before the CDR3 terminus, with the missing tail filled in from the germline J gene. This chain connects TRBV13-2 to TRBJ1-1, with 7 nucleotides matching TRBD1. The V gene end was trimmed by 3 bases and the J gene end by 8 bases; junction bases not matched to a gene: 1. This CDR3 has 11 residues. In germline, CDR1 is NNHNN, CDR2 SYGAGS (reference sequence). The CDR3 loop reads CASGGQGEVFF. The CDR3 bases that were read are TGTGCCAGCGGTGGACAGGGTGAAGTCTTC.

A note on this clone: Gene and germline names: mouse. Partial CDR3 DNA: TGTGCCAGCAGCCAAGCTCCACTGGGGGACCAAGACACCCAGTAC. Translated, it gives CASSQAPLGDQDTQY. The whole CDR3 reads CASSQAPLGDQDTQYF. The chain carries TRBV5 and TRBJ2-5; 8 nucleotides match TRBD2. Read data end 1 residue before the CDR3 end; the end is taken from the germline J gene. Germline CDR1 LGHNA, CDR2 YNLKQL (reference sequence). The CDR3 loop spans 16 amino acids. The junction had 4 bases not matched to a gene; V was cut back by 1 base and J by 1 base.

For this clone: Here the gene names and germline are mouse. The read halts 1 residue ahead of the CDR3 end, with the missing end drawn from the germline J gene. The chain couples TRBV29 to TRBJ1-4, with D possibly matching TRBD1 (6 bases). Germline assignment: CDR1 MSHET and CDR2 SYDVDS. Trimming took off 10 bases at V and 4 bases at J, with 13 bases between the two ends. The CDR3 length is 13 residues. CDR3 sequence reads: CATNREGNERLFF. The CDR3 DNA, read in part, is TGTGCTACGAACAGGGAGGGCAACGAAAGATTATTT.

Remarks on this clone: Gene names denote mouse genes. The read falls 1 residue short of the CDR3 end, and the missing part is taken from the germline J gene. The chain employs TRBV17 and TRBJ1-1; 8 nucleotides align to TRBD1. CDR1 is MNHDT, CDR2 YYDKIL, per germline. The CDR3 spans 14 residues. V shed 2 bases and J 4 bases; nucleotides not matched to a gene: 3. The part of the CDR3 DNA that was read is TGTGCTAGCAGTAGATACAGGGGGGCCACAGAAGTCTTC. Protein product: CASSRYRGATEVF. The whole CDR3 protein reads CASSRYRGATEVFF.

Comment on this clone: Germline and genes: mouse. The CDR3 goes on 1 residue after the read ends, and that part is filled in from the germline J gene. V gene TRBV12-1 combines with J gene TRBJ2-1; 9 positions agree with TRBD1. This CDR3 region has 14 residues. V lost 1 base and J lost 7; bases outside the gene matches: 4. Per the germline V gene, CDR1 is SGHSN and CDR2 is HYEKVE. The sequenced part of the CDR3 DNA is TGTGCCAGCTCTCTACAGGGGGCGGGAGCTGAGCAGTTC. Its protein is CASSLQGAGAEQF. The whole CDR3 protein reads CASSLQGAGAEQFF.

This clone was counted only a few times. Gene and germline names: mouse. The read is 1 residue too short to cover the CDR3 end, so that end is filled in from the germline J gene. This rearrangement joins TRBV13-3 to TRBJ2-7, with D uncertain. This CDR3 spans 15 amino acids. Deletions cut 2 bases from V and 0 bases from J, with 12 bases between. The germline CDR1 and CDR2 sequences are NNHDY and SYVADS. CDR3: CASSDPGRSSYEQYF. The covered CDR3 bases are TGTGCCAGCAGTGACCCGGGTCGAAGCTCCTATGAACAGTAC.

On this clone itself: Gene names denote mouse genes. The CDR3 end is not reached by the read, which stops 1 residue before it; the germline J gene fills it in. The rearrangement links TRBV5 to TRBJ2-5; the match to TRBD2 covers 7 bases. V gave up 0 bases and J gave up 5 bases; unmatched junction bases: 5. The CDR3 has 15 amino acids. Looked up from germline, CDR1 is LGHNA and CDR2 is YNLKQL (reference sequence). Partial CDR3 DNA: TGTGCCAGCAGCCAAGATCCGACTGGGAGAGACACCCAGTAC. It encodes CASSQDPTGRDTQY. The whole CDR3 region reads CASSQDPTGRDTQYF.

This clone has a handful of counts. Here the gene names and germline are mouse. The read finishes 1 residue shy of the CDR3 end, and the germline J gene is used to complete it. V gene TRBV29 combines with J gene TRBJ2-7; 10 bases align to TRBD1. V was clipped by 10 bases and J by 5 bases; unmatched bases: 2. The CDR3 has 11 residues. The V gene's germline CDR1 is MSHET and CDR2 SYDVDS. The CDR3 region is CATTGGDEQYF. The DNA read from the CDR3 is TGTGCTACGACAGGGGGCGATGAACAGTAC.

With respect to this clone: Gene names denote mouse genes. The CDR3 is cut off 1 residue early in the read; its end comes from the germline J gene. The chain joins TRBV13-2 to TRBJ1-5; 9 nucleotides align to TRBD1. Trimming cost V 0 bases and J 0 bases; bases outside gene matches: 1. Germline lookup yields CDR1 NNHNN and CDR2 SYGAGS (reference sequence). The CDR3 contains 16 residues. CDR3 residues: CASGDATGGNNQAPLF. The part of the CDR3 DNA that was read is TGTGCCAGCGGTGATGCGACAGGGGGTAACAACCAGGCTCCGCTT.

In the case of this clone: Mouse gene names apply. The sequenced part of the CDR3 DNA is TGTGCCAGCAGTGATCGGGGTAACAACCAGGCTCCGCTT. This translates into CASSDRGNNQAPL. The entire CDR3 sequence reads CASSDRGNNQAPLF. The rearrangement joins TRBV13-3 to TRBJ1-5; D gene ambiguous. The read stops 1 residue short of the end of the CDR3; the missing end is completed from the germline J gene. Trimming removed 1 base from V and 0 bases from J, with 5 bases in between. Germline lookup yields CDR1 NNHDY and CDR2 SYVADS. The CDR3 is 14 amino acids.

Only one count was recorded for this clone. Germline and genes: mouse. The CDR3 loop is CASSPKGQANTEVFF. Partial CDR3 DNA: TGTGCCAGCAGCCCCAAGGGACAGGCAAACACAGAAGTCTTC. The rearrangement links TRBV5 to TRBJ1-1, with 8 bases identical to TRBD1. The CDR3 end falls 1 residue outside the read, so it is completed with the germline J gene. V shed 4 bases, J shed 0 bases, and the junction held 4 bases outside the gene matches. The CDR3 totals 15 residues. Germline CDR1 LGHNA, CDR2 YNLKQL (reference sequence).

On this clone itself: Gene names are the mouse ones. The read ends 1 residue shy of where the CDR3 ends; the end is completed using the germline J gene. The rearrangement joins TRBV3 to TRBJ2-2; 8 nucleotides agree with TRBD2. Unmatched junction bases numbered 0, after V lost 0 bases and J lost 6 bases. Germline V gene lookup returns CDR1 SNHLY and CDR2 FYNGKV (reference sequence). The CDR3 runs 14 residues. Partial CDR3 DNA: TGTGCCAGCAGCTTAGCCTGGGGGGCCGGGCAGCTCTAC. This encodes CASSLAWGAGQLY. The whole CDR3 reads CASSLAWGAGQLYF.

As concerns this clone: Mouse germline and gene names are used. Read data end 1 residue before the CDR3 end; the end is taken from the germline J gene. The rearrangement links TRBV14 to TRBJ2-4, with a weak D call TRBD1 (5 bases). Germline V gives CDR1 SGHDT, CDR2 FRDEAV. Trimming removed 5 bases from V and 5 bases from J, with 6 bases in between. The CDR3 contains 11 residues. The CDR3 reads CASRDINTLYF. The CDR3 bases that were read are TGTGCCAGCAGGGACATAAACACCTTGTAC.

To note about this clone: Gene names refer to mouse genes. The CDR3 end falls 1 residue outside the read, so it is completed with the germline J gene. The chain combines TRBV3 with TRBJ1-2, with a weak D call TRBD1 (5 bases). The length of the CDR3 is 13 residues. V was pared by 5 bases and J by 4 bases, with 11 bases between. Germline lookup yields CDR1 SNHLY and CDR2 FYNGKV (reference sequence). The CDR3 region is CASSLRVLSDYTF. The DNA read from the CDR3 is TGTGCCAGCAGCCTCAGGGTTCTCTCCGACTACACC.

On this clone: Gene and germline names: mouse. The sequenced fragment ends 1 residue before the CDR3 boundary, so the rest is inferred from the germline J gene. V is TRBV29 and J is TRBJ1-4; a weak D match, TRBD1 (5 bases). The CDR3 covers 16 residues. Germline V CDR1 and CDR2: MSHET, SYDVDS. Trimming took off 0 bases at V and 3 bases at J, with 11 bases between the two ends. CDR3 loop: CASSLSPGGANERLFF. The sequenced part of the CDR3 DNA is TGTGCTAGCAGTTTATCCCCGGGGGGTGCCAACGAAAGATTATTT.